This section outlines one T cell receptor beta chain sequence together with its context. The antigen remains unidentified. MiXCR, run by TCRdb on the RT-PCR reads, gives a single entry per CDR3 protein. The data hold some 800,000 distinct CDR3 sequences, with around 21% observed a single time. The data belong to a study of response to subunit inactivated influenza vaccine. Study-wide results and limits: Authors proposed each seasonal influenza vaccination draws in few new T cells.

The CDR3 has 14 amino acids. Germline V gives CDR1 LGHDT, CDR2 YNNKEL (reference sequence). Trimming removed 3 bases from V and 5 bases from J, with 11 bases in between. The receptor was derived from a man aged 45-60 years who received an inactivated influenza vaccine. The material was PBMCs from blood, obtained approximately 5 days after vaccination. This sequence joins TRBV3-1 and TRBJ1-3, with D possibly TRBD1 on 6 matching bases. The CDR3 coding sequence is TGTGCCAGCAGCCATGAGGGGGGACGAAACACCATATATTTT. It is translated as CASSHEGGRNTIYF.